This T cell receptor (beta chain) was recovered during a study of T cell repertoires in cytomegalovirus infection. Study-wide background: It was the public TCR beta signatures that indicated both CMV infection and matching HLA type.

The study, taken as a whole, reports: Identification of carriers of CMV plus the relevant HLA was achieved through cumulative public TCR beta family frequency.

CDR3 length: 15 residues. The ends lost 4 bases at V and 8 bases at J; junction bases unmatched: 7. Germline V gene data show CDR1 as DFQATT and CDR2 as SNEGSKA (reference sequence). Of note for this clonotype: Its antigen is as yet unknown.

A single record per CDR3 protein comes from TCRdb applying MiXCR to the reads. The data hold about 890,000 distinct CDR3 sequences, with under 40% observed a single time. The chain employs TRBV20-1 and TRBJ2-3; 15 nucleotides align to TRBD2. This TCR derives from a human donor in good health (CMV status not recorded). Some clones in this sample may be carry-over from other donors' samples. The sample was cultured CD8+ T cells from PBMCs, taken from culture after CMV antigen stimulation. CDR3 region: CSAIWTSGGAGTQYF. The DNA of the CDR3 is TGCAGTGCTATTTGGACTAGCGGGGGGGCTGGTACGCAGTATTTT.